The T cell receptor beta chain described here comes from a study of cytomegalovirus exposure and HLA in healthy donors. Overall study results and limits: The majority of TCR sequences were rare, yet some public TCRs appeared in many donors. The authors listed 180 or so TCR beta chains as cytomegalovirus-associated. Clusters of TCRs from the first cohort tended to co-occur in the roughly 120 validation repertoires (as a later analysis found).

CDR3 length: 15 residues. Germline V gene sequence: CDR1 MDHEN, CDR2 SYDVKM. V was pared by 5 bases and J by 2 bases, with 9 bases of the junction left unmatched. The donors were in the roughly 130-subject validation cohort; that cohort was separate from the roughly 700-subject first cohort. Sequencing used immunoSEQ multiplex PCR; TCRdb keeps in-frame clones, though not all of them. The table includes more than 45,000 clones, around 94% detected once. Concerning this clone itself: Its target is not known. Distinct nucleotide sequences in the sample also encode this CDR3.

Sequencing used PBMCs. This rearrangement joins TRBV28 to TRBJ2-7, with TRBD1 matching over 7 bases. The receptor's source is a man aged 18 to 29 in good health and CMV-seronegative. CDR3 sequence reads: CASSGTAELPYEQYF. CDR3 coding DNA: TGTGCCAGCAGTGGGACAGCCGAGCTGCCCTACGAGCAGTACTTC.